Below, 5 T cell receptor beta chains from the same sample are listed, as sequenced in a study of tumor-infiltrating lymphocytes in primary liver carcinoma. They got blood RNA out of unsorted whole blood and also pulled out germline DNA. Total RNA (roughly 530 ng) served as template for TCR beta cDNA synthesis primed by a constant-region primer. Construction of TCR beta libraries relied on three successive nested multiplex PCR rounds employing slightly modified ARM-PCR. With TRBV1-TRBV30 forward primers and a C-beta reverse primer, the first two PCR rounds were run for approximately 10 cycles each. TCRdb processed the multiplex PCR reads anew with MiXCR; each CDR3 protein has one entry. Seen here are 320,000 or so distinct CDR3 sequences, 65% observed once, and the top ten hold roughly 9%. Sample: peripheral blood. Every receptor here comes from a man between 40 and 49 years old with primary liver carcinoma and hepatitis B virus infection.

With respect to this clonotype: One end of the junction does not line up with germline, which may come from a read error. This chain joins TRBV6-6 and TRBJ2-1; D call uncertain. CDR3 size: 12 residues. CDR1 MNHNY and CDR2 SVGAGI come from the germline V gene (reference sequence). The CDR3 nucleotides read TGTGACAGCAGTTACTCCCAGGTTGAGCAGTTCTTC. Protein sequence: CDSSYSQVEQFF.

On this clonotype itself: A much more abundant neighbour one base away suggests this may be a read error. In this CDR3 the conserved last residue, phenylalanine or tryptophan, is missing, so a read error is likely. The CDR3 nucleotides read TGTGCCCCACTTGGGGACCACGAGCAGTACTCC. Its translation is CAPLGDHEQYS. The chain combines TRBV10-3 with TRBJ2-7; the D gene could be TRBD1 or TRBD2 (5 bases each). Germline V gene data show CDR1 as ENHRY and CDR2 as SYGVKD. This CDR3 region has 11 residues. V gave up 11 bases and J gave up 5 bases, with 13 bases separating them.

The CDR3 nucleotides read TGTGCCTGCGGTACTTCCGTCGGCGGGAGTGGAAATGAGCAGTTCTTC. Protein product: CACGTSVGGSGNEQFF. The rearrangement links TRBV12-3 or TRBV12-4 to TRBJ2-1; 7 bases fit TRBD2. This CDR3 is built from 16 residues. The V and J ends lost 11 bases and 7 bases, in that order; junction bases with no gene match: 20.

With regard to this clonotype: At one end, the junction sequence differs from germline, possibly due to a read error. This chain joins TRBV5-5 and TRBJ1-1; D ambiguous. The CDR3 length is 15 residues. CDR1 is SGHKS and CDR2 is YYEKEE in the germline V gene (reference sequence). Written as DNA, the CDR3 is TGTGCCAGCAGCTTGCCGTCACTGCCGGGCACTCAAGCTTTCTTT. Its protein product is CASSLPSLPGTQAFF.

About this clonotype itself: The missing conserved phenylalanine or tryptophan at the end of this CDR3 makes a read error likely. The DNA of the CDR3 is TGCAGCGTTGAGAAAGTGGGAGTGAGGACAGATACGCAGTATTCT. It is translated as CSVEKVGVRTDTQYS. The chain joins TRBV29-1 to TRBJ2-3; maybe TRBD2 (5 bases). The CDR3 sequence is 15 residues long. Trimming left V 3 bases short and J 3 bases short, with 16 bases between. The germline CDR1 and CDR2 sequences are SQVTM and ANQGSEA.